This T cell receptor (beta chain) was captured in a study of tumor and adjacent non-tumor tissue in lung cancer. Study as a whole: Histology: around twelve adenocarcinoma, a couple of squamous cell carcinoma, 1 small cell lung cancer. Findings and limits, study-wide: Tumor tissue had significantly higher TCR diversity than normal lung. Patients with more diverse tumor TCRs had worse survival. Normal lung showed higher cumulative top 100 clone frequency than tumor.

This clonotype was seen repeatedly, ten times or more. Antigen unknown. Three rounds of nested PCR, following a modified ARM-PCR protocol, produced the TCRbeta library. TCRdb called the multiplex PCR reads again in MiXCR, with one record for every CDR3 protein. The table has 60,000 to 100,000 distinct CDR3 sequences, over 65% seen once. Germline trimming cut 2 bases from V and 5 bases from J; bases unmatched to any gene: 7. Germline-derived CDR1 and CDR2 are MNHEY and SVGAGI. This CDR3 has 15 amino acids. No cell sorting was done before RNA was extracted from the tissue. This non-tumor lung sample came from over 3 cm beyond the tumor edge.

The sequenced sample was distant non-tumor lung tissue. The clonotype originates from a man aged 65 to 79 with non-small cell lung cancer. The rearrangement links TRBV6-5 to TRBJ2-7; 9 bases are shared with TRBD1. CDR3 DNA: TGTGCCAGCAGTTACCTCGGACAGGGGTTCCACGAGCAGTACTTC. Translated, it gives CASSYLGQGFHEQYF.